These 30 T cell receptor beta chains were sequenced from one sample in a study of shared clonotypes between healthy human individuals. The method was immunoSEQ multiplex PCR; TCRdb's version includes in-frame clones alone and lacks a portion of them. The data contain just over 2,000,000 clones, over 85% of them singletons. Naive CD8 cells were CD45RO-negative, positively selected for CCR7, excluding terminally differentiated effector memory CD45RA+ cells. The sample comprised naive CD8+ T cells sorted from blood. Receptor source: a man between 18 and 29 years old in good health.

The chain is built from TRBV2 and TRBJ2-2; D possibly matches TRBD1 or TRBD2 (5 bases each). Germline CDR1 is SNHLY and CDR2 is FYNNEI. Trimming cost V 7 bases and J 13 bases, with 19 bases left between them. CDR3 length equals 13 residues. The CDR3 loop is CASTSGLSIGLFF. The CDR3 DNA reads TGTGCCAGCACCTCGGGGCTCAGCATAGGGCTGTTTTTT.

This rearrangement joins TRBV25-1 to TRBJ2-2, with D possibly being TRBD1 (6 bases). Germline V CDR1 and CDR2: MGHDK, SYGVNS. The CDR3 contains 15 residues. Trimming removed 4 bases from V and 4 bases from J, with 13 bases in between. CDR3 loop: CASSASEGGTGELFF. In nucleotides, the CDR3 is TGTGCCAGCAGTGCCAGCGAAGGGGGCACCGGGGAGCTGTTTTTT.

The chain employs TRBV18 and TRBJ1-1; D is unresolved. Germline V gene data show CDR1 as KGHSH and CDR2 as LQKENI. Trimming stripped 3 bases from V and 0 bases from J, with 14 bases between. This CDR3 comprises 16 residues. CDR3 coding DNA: TGTGCCAGCTCACCGACCTCGACCGGGATGAACACTGAAGCTTTCTTT. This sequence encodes CASSPTSTGMNTEAFF.

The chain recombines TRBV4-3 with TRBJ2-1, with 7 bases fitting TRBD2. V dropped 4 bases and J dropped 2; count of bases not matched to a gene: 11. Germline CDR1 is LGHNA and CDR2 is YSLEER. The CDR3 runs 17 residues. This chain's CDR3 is CASSRRGGGSPYNEQFF. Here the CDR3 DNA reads TGCGCCAGCAGCCGGAGAGGTGGCGGGAGCCCCTACAATGAGCAGTTCTTC.

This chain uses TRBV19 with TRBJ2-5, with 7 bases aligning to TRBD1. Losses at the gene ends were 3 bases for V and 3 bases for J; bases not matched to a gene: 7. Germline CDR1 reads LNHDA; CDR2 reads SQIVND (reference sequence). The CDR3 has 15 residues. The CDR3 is CASSMKGAKEETQYF. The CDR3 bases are TGTGCCAGTAGTATGAAGGGGGCGAAGGAAGAGACCCAGTACTTC.

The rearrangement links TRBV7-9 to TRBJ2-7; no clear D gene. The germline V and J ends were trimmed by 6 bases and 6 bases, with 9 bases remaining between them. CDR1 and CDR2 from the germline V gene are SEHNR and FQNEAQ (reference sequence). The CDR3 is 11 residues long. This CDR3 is CASRDEGEQYF. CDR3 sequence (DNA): TGTGCCAGCAGGGACGAAGGCGAGCAGTACTTC.

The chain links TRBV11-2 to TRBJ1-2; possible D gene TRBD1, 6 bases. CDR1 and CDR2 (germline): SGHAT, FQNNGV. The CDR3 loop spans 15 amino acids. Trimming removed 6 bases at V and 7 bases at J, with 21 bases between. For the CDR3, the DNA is TGTGCCAGCAGTTATGACGGGGGCGTGATTAGTGGCTACACCTTC. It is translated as CASSYDGGVISGYTF.

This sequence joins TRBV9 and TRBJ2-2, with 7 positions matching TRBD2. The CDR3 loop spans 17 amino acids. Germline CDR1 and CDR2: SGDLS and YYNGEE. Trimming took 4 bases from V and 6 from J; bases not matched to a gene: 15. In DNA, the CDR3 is TGTGCCAGCAGCAACCTCGGGTTGCGGGGAGGGGCCGGGGAGCTGTTTTTT. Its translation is CASSNLGLRGGAGELFF.

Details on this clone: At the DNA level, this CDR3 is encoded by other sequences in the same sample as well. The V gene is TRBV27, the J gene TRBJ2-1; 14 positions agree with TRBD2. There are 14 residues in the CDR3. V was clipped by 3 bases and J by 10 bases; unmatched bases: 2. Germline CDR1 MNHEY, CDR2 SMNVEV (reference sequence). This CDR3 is CASSLGLAGDEQFF. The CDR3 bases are TGTGCCAGCAGTTTGGGACTAGCGGGAGACGAGCAGTTCTTC.

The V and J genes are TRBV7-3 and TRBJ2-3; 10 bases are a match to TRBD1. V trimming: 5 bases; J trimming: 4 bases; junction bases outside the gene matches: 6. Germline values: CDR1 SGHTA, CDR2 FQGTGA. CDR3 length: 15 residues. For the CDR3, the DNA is TGTGCCAGCAGCCCTGACAGGGGGCATGCAGATACGCAGTATTTT. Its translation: CASSPDRGHADTQYF.

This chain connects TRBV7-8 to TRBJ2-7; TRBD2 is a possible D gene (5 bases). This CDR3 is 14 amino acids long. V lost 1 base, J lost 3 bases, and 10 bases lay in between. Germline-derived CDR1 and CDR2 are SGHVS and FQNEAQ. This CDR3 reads CASSLGGVVYEQYF. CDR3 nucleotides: TGTGCCAGCAGCTTAGGGGGAGTAGTCTACGAGCAGTACTTC.

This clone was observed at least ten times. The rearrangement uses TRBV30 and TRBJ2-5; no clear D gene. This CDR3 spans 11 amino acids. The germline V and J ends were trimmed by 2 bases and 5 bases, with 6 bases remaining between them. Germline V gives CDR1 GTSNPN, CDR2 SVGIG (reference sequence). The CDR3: CAWSNEETQYF. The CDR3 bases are TGTGCCTGGAGTAATGAGGAGACCCAGTACTTC.

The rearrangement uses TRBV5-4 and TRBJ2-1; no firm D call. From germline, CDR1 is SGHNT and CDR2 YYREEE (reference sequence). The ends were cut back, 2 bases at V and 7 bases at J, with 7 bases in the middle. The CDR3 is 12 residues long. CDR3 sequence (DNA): TGTGCCAGCAGCTTTTGGTCAAATGAGCAGTTCTTC. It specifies CASSFWSNEQFF.

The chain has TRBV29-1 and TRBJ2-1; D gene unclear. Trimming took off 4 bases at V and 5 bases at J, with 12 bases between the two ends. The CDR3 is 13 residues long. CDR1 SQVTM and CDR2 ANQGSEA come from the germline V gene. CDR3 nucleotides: TGCAGCGTTGTGATAACGGGCCACAATGAGCAGTTCTTC. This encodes CSVVITGHNEQFF.

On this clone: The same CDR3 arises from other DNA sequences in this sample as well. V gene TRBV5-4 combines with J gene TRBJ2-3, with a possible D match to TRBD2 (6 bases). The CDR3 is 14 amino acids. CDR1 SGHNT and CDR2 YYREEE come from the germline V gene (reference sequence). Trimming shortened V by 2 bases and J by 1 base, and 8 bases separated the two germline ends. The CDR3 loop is CASSFGGGTDTQYF. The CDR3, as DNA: TGTGCCAGCAGCTTCGGGGGTGGCACAGATACGCAGTATTTT.

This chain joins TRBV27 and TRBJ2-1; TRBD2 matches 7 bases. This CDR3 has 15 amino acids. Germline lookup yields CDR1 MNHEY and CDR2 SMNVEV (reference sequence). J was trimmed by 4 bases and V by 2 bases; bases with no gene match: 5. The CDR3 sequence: CASSLGGGNYNEQFF. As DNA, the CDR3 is TGTGCCAGCAGTTTAGGCGGGGGAAATTACAATGAGCAGTTCTTC.

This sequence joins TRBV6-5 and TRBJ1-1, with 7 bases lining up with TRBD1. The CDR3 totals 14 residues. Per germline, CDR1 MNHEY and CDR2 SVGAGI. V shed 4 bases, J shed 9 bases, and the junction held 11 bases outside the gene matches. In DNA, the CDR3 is TGTGCCAGCAGTTCGCAGGGGGGAGCATCCAAAGCTTTCTTT. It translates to CASSSQGGASKAFF.

The CDR3 reads CASSYYGGQETQYF. For the CDR3, the DNA is TGCGCCAGCAGCTATTACGGGGGGCAGGAGACCCAGTACTTC. This chain uses TRBV5-1 with TRBJ2-5; D may be TRBD2 (7 bases). This CDR3 has 14 amino acids. Trimming took 3 bases from V and 5 from J, leaving 14 bases between them. Germline V lookup: CDR1 SGHRS, CDR2 YFSETQ.

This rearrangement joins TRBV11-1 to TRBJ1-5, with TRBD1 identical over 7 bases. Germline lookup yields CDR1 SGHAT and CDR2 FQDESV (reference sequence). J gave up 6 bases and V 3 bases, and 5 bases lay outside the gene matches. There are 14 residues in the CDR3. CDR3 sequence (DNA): TGTGCCAGCAGCTTGGGGACAGAGGGTCAGCCCCAGCATTTT. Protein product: CASSLGTEGQPQHF.

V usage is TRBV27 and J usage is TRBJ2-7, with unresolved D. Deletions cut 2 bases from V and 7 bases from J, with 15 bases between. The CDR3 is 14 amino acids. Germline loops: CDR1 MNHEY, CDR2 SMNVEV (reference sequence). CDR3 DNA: TGTGCCAGCAGTTTAGGGCCACCCGCCTTGGAGCAGTACTTC. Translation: CASSLGPPALEQYF.

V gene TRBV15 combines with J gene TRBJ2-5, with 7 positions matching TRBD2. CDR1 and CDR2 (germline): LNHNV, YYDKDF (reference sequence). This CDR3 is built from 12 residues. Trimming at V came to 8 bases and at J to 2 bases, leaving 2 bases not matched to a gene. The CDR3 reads CATGLDQETQYF. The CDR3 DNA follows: TGTGCCACCGGACTAGATCAAGAGACCCAGTACTTC. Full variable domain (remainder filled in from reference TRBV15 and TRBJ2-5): DAMVIQNPRYQVTQFGKPVTLSCSQTLNHNVMYWYQQKSSQAPKLLFHYYDKDFNNEADTPDNFQSRRPNTSFCFLDIRSPGLGDTAMYLCATGLDQETQYFGPGTRLLVL.

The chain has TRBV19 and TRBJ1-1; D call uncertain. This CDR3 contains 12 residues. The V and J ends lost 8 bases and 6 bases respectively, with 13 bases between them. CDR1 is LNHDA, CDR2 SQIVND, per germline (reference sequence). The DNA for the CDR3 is TGTGCCAGTGCCGGAGGAAATGCTGAAGCTTTCTTT. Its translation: CASAGGNAEAFF. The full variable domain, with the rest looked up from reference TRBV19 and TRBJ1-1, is DGGITQSPKYLFRKEGQNVTLSCEQNLNHDAMYWYRQDPGQGLRLIYYSQIVNDFQKGDIAEGYSVSREKKESFPLTVTSAQKNPTAFYLCASAGGNAEAFFGQGTRLTVV.

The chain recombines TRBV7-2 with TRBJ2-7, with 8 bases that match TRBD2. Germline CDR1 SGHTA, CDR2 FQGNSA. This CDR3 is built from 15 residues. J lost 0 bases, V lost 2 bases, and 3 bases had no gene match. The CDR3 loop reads CASSLTSGGSYEQYF. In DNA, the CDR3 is TGTGCCAGCAGCTTAACTAGCGGCGGCTCCTACGAGCAGTACTTC.

In DNA, the CDR3 is TGCGCCAGCAGCCAAGATCCAGGTGTCGCCTACGAGCAGTACTTC. As protein: CASSQDPGVAYEQYF. V gene TRBV4-1 combines with J gene TRBJ2-7, with D hard to call. The CDR3 runs 15 residues. With 0 bases removed from V and 2 bases from J, the gap between germline ends came to 11 bases. Germline loops: CDR1 MGHRA, CDR2 YSYEKL.

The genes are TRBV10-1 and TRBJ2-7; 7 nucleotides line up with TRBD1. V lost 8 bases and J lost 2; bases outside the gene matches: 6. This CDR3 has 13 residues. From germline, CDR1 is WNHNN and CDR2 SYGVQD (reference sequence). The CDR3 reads CASPRQGPYEQYF. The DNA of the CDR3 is TGCGCCAGCCCTAGACAGGGACCCTACGAGCAGTACTTC.

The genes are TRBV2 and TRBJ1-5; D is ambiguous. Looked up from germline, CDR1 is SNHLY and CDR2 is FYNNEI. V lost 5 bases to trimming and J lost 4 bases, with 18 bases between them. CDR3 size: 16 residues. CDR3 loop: CASSRKVTSTNQPQHF. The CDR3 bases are TGTGCCAGCAGTAGGAAGGTGACAAGTACGAATCAGCCCCAGCATTTT.

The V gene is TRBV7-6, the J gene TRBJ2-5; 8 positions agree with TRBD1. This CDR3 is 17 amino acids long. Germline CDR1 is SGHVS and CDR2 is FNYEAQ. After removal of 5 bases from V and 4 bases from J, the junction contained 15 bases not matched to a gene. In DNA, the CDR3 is TGTGCCAGCAGCGTTACGTTATCAGGGGGCGAGGGAGAGACCCAGTACTTC. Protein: CASSVTLSGGEGETQYF.

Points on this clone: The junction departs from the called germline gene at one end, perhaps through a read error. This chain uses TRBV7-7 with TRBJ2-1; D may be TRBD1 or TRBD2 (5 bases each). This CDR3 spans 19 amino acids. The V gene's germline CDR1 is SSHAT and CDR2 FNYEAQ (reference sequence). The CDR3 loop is CASSLVRFEGCLSYNEQFF. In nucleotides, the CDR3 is TGTGCTAGCAGCTTAGTTCGGTTCGAGGGGTGTCTCTCCTACAATGAGCAGTTCTTC.

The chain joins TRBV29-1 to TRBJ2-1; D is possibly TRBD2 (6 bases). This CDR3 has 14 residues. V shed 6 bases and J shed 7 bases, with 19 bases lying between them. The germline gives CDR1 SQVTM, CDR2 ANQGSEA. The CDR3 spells CSVETRESVNEQFF. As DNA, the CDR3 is TGCAGCGTCGAGACTAGAGAGTCGGTAAATGAGCAGTTCTTC.

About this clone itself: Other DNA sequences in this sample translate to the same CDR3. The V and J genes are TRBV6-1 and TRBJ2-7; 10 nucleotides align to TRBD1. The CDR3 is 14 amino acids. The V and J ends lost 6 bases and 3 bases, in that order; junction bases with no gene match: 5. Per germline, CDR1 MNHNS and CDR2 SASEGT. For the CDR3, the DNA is TGTGCCAGCAGAGTGGGACAGGGGATCTACGAGCAGTACTTC. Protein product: CASRVGQGIYEQYF.